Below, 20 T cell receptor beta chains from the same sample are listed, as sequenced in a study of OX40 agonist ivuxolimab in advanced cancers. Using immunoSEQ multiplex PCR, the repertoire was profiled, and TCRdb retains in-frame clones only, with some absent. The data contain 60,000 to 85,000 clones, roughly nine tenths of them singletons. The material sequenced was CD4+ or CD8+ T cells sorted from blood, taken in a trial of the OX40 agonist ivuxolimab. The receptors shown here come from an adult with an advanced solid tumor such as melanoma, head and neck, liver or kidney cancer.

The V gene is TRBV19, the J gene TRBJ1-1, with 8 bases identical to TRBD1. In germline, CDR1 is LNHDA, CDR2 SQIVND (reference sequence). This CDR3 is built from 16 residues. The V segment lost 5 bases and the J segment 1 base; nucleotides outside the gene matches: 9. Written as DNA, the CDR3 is TGTGCCAGTAGTGCACGAGGGACAGGAGGGAACACTGAAGCTTTCTTT. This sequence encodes CASSARGTGGNTEAFF.

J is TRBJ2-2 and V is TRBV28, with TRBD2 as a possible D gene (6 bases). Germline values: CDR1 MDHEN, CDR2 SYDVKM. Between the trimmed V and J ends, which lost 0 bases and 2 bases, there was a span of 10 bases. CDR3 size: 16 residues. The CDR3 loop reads CASSLWPSANTGELFF. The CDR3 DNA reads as TGTGCCAGCAGTTTATGGCCTAGCGCCAACACCGGGGAGCTGTTTTTT.

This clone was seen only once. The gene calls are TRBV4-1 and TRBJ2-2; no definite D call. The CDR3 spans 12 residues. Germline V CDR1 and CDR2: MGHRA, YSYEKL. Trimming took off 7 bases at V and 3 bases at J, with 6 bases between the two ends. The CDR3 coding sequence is TGCGCCAGCAACAGACACACCGGGGAGCTGTTTTTT. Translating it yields CASNRHTGELFF.

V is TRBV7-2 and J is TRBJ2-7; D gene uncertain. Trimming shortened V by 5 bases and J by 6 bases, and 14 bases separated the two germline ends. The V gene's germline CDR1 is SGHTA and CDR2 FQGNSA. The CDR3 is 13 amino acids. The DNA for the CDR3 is TGTGCCAGCAGCCCGACCACAGTCTCCGAGCAGTACTTC. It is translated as CASSPTTVSEQYF.

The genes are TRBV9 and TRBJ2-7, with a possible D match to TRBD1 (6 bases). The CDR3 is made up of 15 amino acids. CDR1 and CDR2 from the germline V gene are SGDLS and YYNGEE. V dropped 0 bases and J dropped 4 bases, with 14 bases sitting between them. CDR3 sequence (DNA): TGTGCCAGCAGCGTAGCCCCGGACAGAAAGTACGAGCAGTACTTC. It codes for CASSVAPDRKYEQYF. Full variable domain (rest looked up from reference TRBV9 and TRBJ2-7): DSGVTQTPKHLITATGQRVTLRCSPRSGDLSVYWYQQSLDQGLQFLIQYYNGEERAKGNILERFSAQQFPDLHSELNLSSLELGDSALYFCASSVAPDRKYEQYFGPGTRLTVT.

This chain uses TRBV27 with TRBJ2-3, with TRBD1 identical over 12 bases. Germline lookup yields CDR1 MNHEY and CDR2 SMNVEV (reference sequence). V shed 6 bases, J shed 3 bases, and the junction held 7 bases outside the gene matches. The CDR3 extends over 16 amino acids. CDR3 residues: CASSRRGQGATDTQYF. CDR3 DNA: TGTGCCAGCAGCCGAAGGGGACAGGGGGCGACAGATACGCAGTATTTT.

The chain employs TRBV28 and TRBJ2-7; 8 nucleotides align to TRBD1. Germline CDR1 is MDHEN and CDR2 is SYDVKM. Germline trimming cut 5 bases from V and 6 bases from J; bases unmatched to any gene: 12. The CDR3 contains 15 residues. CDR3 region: CASSPRTGIVSEQYF. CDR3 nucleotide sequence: TGTGCCAGCAGTCCGCGGACAGGGATTGTTTCCGAGCAGTACTTC.

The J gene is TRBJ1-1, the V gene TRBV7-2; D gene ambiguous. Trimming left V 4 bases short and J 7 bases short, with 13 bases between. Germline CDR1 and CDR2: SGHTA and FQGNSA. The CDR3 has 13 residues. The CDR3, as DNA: TGTGCCAGCAGCTGGAGGGAGTTTGGTGAAGCTTTCTTT. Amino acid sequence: CASSWREFGEAFF.

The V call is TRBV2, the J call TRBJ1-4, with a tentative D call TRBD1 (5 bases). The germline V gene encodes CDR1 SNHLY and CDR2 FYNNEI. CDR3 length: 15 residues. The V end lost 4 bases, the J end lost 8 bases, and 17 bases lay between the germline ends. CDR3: CASSAQVIGGEKLFF. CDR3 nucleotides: TGTGCCAGCAGTGCCCAAGTGATCGGGGGGGAAAAACTGTTTTTT.

CDR3 sequence reads: CASSQVDRSYEQYF. Here the CDR3 DNA reads TGCGCCAGCAGCCAAGTAGACCGGTCCTACGAGCAGTACTTC. This chain uses TRBV4-1 with TRBJ2-7; no clear D gene. The CDR3 covers 14 residues. Trimming removed 1 base at V and 1 base at J, with 8 bases between. From germline, CDR1 is MGHRA and CDR2 YSYEKL.

The CDR3 is CASSPGTGGYYGYTF. CDR3 nucleotides: TGCGCCAGCAGCCCTGGGACAGGGGGGTACTATGGCTACACCTTC. The chain carries TRBV5-1 and TRBJ1-2; TRBD1 matches at 11 bases. With 4 bases clipped from V and 3 bases from J, the junction kept 5 bases outside the gene matches. In germline, CDR1 is SGHRS, CDR2 YFSETQ. The length of the CDR3 is 15 residues.

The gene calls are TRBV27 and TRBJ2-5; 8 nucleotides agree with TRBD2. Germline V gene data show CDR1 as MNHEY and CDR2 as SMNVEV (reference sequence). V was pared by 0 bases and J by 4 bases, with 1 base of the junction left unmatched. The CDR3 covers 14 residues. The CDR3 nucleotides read TGTGCCAGCAGTTTATCGCTAGCGGGAGAGACCCAGTACTTC. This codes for CASSLSLAGETQYF.

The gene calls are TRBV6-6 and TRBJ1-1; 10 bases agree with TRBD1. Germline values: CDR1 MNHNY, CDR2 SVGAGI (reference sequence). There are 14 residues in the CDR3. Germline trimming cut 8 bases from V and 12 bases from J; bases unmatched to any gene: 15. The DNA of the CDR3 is TGTGCCAGCTACCCAATATCTGGACAGGGGGTGCCTTTCTTT. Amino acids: CASYPISGQGVPFF.

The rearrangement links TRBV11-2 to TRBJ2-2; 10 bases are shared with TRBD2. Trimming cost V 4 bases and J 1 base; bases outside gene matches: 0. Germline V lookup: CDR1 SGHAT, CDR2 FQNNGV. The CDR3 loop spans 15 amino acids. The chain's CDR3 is CASSSSGGNTGELFF. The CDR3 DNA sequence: TGTGCCAGCAGCTCTAGCGGGGGGAACACCGGGGAGCTGTTTTTT. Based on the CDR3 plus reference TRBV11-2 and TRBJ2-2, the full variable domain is EAGVAQSPRYKIIEKRQSVAFWCNPISGHATLYWYQQILGQGPKLLIQFQNNGVVDDSQLPKDRFSAERLKGVDSTLKIQPAKLEDSAVYLCASSSSGGNTGELFFGEGSRLTVL.

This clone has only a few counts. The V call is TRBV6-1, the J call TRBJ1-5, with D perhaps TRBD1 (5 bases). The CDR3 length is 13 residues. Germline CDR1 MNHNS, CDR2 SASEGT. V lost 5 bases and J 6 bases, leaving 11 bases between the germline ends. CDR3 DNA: TGTGCCAGCAGTCGGGACTTGGGTCAGCCCCAGCATTTT. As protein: CASSRDLGQPQHF.

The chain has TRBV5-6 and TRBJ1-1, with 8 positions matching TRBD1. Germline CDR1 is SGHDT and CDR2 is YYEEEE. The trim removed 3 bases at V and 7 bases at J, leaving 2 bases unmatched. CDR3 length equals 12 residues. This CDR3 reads CASSSGGIEAFF. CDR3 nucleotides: TGTGCCAGCAGCTCAGGGGGCATTGAAGCTTTCTTT.

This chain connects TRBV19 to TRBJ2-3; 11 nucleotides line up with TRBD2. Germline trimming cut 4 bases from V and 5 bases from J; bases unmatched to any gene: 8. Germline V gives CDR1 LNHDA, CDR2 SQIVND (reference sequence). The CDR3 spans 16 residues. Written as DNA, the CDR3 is TGTGCCAGTAGTAAAGGTAGCGGGAGGGCCCGAGATACGCAGTATTTT. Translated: CASSKGSGRARDTQYF.

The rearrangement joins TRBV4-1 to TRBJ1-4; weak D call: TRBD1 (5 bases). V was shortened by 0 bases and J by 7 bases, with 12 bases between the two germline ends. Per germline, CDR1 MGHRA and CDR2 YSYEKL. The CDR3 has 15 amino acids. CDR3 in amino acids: CASSQEAGRVEKLFF. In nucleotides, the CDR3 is TGCGCCAGCAGCCAAGAGGCAGGGAGGGTTGAAAAACTGTTTTTT.

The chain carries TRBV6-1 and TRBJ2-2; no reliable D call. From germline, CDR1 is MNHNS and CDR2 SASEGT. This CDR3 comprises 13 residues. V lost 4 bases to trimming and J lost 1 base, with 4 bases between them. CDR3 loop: CASSAVNTGELFF. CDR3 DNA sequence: TGTGCCAGCAGTGCGGTGAACACCGGGGAGCTGTTTTTT.

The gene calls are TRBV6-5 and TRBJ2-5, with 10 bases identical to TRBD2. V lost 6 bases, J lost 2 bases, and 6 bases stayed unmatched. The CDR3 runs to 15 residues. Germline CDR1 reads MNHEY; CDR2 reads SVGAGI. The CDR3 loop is CASSQLAGAQETQYF. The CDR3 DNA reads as TGTGCCAGCAGCCAGCTAGCGGGAGCACAAGAGACCCAGTACTTC.